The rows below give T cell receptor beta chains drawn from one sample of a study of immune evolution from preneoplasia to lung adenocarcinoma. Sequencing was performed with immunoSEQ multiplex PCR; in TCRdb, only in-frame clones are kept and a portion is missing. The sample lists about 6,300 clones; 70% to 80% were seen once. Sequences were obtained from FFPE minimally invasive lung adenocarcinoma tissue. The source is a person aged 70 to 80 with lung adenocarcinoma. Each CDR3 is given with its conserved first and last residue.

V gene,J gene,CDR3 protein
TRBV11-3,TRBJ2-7,CASSSNRAGEQYF
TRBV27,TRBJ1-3,CASSAGGHGNTIYF
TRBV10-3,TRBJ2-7,CAISEPLPGERDEQYF
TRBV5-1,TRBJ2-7,CASSPGDNSYEQYF
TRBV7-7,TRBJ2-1,CASSLGVAGGPSEQFF
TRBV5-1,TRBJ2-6,CASSFGTSGANVLTF
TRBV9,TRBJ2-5,CASSVLGTSPTQYF
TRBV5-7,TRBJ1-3,CASREGGREFGNTIYF
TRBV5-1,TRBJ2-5,CASSLNPGLQETQYF
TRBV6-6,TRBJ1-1,CASSYSAESTEAFF
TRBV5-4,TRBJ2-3,CASSWGLAGGTDTQYF
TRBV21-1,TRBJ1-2,CASSKRKSERSRDPRGYGYTF
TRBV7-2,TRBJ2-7,CASQKVGSSYEQYF
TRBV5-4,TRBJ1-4,CASSFQGNEKLFF
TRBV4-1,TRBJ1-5,CASSQDPYLGLNQPQHF
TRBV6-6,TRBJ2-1,CASSNSRSSYNEQFF
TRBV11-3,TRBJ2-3,CASSLTGGDTQYF
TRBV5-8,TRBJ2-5,CASTRDRGTETQYF
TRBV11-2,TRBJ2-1,CASSLGASGSYNEQFF
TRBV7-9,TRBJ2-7,CASSLVYEQYF
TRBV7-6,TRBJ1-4,CASSAAFGEKLFF
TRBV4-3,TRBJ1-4,CASSPPGQGLREKLFF
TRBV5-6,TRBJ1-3,CASSLFQRRISGNTIYF
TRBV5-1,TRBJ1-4,CASSSPPDSSNEKLFF
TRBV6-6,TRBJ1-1,CASSPQTANTEAFF
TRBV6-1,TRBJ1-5,CASGSGPRVEPQHF
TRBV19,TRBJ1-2,CASSIGDRSPSNYGYTF
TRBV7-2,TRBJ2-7,CASSKIDHYEQYF
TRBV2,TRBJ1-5,CASRGGAGQPQHF
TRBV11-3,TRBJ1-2,CASSLPLKEEVIGGYTF
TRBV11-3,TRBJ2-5,CASSFSGRETQYF
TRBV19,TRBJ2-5,CASSRFNREETQYF
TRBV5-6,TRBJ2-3,CASSLAGTGGDTQYF
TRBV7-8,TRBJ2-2,CAILSGGAANTGELFF
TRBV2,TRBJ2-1,CASRSLAGQDEQFF
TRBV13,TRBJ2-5,CASSLPGLGETQYF
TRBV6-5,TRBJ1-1,CASSSRGVQGLEAFF
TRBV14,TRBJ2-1,CASSQRGLAGYNEQFF
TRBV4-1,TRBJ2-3,CASSQGGSGGAGGNSDTQYF
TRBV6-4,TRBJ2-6,CASSERGGSGANVLTF
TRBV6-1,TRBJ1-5,CASSDNRGSNQPQHF
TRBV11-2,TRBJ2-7,CASSWGTYEQYF
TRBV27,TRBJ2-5,CARQGPKYF
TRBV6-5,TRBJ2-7,CASSLQGNPYEQYF
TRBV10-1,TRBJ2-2,CASRENTGELFF
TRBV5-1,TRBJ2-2,CASSPMGQGANTGELFF
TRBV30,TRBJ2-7,CAWSGTGNYEQYF
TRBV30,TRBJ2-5,CAWSDISGGETQYF
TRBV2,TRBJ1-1,CASRTDYTEAFF
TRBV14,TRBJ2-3,CASSQSGGGTYTQYF
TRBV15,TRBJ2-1,CATSSDNEQFF
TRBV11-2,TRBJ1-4,CASSLWTGGLELFF
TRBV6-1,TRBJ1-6,CAITRDFNSPLHF
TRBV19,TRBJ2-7,CASSIRQGYEQYF
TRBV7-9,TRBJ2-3,CASSFGVDTQYF
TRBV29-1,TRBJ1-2,CSVTIQDYGYTF
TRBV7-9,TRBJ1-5,CASSLAGQGGNQPQHF